This TCR beta chain is drawn from a study of human T cells and chemical hapten exposure. Documented time point: patch test 2, 6 weeks after DPC sensitization. This sample's treatment: therapeutic diphenylcyclopropenone sensitization with weekly scalp DPC. From whole blood left unfractionated, total RNA was extracted. This clonotype was detected only a few times. It was the library that attached unique molecular identifiers to individual cDNA molecules. TCRdb called the RACE reads again in MiXCR, with one record for every CDR3 protein. This sample has 35,000 to 50,000 distinct CDR3 sequences, with roughly 10% found just once. The source of this sequence is a woman aged 30 to 39 with alopecia areata. Some clones in this sample may be carry-over from other donors' samples. Sequences were derived from whole blood, sampled in connection with sensitization to the hapten diphenylcyclopropenone (DPC).

The CDR3 protein is CASWRTTDTQYF. The CDR3 nucleotides are TGTGCCAGCTGGCGGACCACAGATACGCAGTATTTT. This rearrangement joins TRBV6-5 to TRBJ2-3; no clear D gene. Trimming left V 8 bases short and J 2 bases short, with 8 bases between. Germline CDR1 MNHEY, CDR2 SVGAGI. This CDR3 is 12 amino acids long.